This TCR beta chain stems from a study of blood T cell repertoires in COVID-19. Study as a whole: Material from acute and convalescent COVID-19 was sourced from the United States, Italy and Spain. PBMCs, B-cell-depleted T cells, or T cells provided the cDNA or gDNA that made up the material.

Authors' methods: By means of reference gene primer amplification, nucleated cell counts were estimated. Here immunoSEQ multiplex PCR was the method, and the copy in TCRdb shows in-frame clones only, minus some. D and trimming were read from the DNA, whereas the V and J calls and clone size are those reported in that table. The data hold about 190,000 clones, with about 86% observed a single time. The CDR3 totals 13 residues. Germline assignment: CDR1 SQVTM and CDR2 ANQGSEA. J gave up 8 bases and V 4 bases, and 7 bases lay outside the gene matches. This chain joins TRBV29-1 and TRBJ1-2, with 10 bases that match TRBD1. The sequenced sample consisted of peripheral blood. The TCR comes from a man aged 25 to 45 with active or convalescent COVID-19. CDR3 nucleotide sequence: TGCAGCGTTGGGGACAGGGGCCTGGGAGGCTACACCTTC. Amino acids: CSVGDRGLGGYTF.